The 9 T cell receptor beta chains in this list originate from one sample, sequenced in a study of blood T cell repertoires in COVID-19. Libraries were prepared by immunoSEQ multiplex PCR; TCRdb keeps only in-frame clonotypes and omits some of them. The profile shows 90,000 to 130,000 clones, around 83% of them singletons. Sequencing was done on a sample of peripheral blood. These receptors came from a man aged 35 to 55 with acute or convalescent COVID-19.

The chain has TRBV28 and TRBJ2-2; 7 bases map to TRBD1. CDR3 length: 16 residues. The germline V gene has CDR1 MDHEN and CDR2 SYDVKM. Trimming took 1 base from V and 4 from J; bases not matched to a gene: 6. The CDR3, as DNA: TGTGCCAGCAGTTTATTAGGGGGCCGAACCACCGGGGAGCTGTTTTTT. Amino acid sequence: CASSLLGGRTTGELFF.

The V and J genes are TRBV7-8 and TRBJ2-3; 9 positions match TRBD2. The CDR3 consists of 16 residues. Germline trimming cut 2 bases from V and 2 bases from J; bases unmatched to any gene: 5. Germline loops: CDR1 SGHVS, CDR2 FQNEAQ. The CDR3 loop is CASSLNLAGPTDTQYF. CDR3 coding DNA: TGTGCCAGCAGCTTAAACCTAGCGGGGCCCACAGATACGCAGTATTTT.

This sequence joins TRBV5-4 and TRBJ1-1; D is perhaps TRBD1 (5 bases). Germline-derived CDR1 and CDR2 are SGHNT and YYREEE (reference sequence). Trimming cost V 4 bases and J 7 bases, with 14 bases left between them. The CDR3 sequence is 13 residues long. As DNA, the CDR3 is TGTGCCAGCAGCCCTACGGGGGAAATTGAAGCTTTCTTT. Translation gives CASSPTGEIEAFF.

The chain employs TRBV14 and TRBJ2-3, with TRBD1 identical over 7 bases. The V gene end was trimmed by 4 bases and the J gene end by 2 bases; junction bases not matched to a gene: 9. This CDR3 comprises 16 residues. The germline gives CDR1 SGHDN, CDR2 FVKESK. The CDR3 region is CASSLYRGRDTDTQYF. The CDR3 nucleotides are TGTGCCAGCAGCCTCTACAGGGGAAGGGACACAGATACGCAGTATTTT.

The gene calls are TRBV6-6 and TRBJ1-1; maybe TRBD1 (6 bases). Deletions cut 6 bases from V and 4 bases from J, with 18 bases between. CDR3 length: 15 amino acids. Per the germline V gene, CDR1 is MNHNY and CDR2 is SVGAGI (reference sequence). The CDR3 bases are TGTGCCAGCAGCCAACCCAGGGGAGTGAGCACTGAAGCTTTCTTT. It yields the protein CASSQPRGVSTEAFF.

This clone was counted a single time. This rearrangement joins TRBV9 to TRBJ2-2; D ambiguous. This CDR3 comprises 15 residues. Per germline, CDR1 SGDLS and CDR2 YYNGEE. Trimming stripped 3 bases from V and 0 bases from J, with 9 bases between. The CDR3 is CASSARRSNTGELFF. In DNA, the CDR3 is TGTGCCAGCAGCGCCCGGAGATCGAACACCGGGGAGCTGTTTTTT.

The rearrangement links TRBV2 to TRBJ2-3, with a weak D call TRBD2 (6 bases). The CDR3 runs 13 residues. V was pared by 2 bases and J by 10 bases, with 13 bases between. Germline V lookup: CDR1 SNHLY, CDR2 FYNNEI. The CDR3 loop is CASSEREVGSQYF. The CDR3 region has the DNA TGTGCCAGCAGTGAAAGGGAGGTTGGGTCGCAGTATTTT.

The V gene is TRBV21-1, the J gene TRBJ1-5; the DNA was not compared with TRBD1, the D call given in the table. TRBV21-1 is deemed a pseudogene. The length of the CDR3 is 16 residues. The CDR3 loop reads CASSARTGGSNQPQHF. Written as DNA, the CDR3 is TGTGCCAGCAGCGCGCGGACAGGGGGTAGCAATCAGCCCCAGCATTTT.

V is TRBV19 and J is TRBJ2-1; D might be TRBD2 (5 bases). The ends were cut back, 4 bases at V and 6 bases at J, with 22 bases in the middle. The germline gives CDR1 LNHDA, CDR2 SQIVND (reference sequence). CDR3 length: 17 amino acids. CDR3 nucleotide sequence: TGTGCCAGTAGTACTATCGGGCGTGAGGCAGGAGGCAATGAGCAGTTCTTC. It yields the protein CASSTIGREAGGNEQFF. Complete variable domain (other parts from reference TRBV19 and TRBJ2-1): DGGITQSPKYLFRKEGQNVTLSCEQNLNHDAMYWYRQDPGQGLRLIYYSQIVNDFQKGDIAEGYSVSREKKESFPLTVTSAQKNPTAFYLCASSTIGREAGGNEQFFGPGTRLTVL.